The 9 T cell receptor beta chains listed next were all sequenced from one sample in a study of OX40 agonist ivuxolimab in advanced cancers. The assay was immunoSEQ multiplex PCR, and TCRdb's table has in-frame clones only and misses some. The data hold more than 35,000 clones, with under 85% observed a single time. The source was CD4+ or CD8+ T cells sorted from blood, collected in a trial of the OX40 agonist ivuxolimab. Receptor source: an adult with an advanced solid tumor such as melanoma, head and neck, liver or kidney cancer.

V gene TRBV7-9 combines with J gene TRBJ2-3, with D possibly TRBD2 on 5 matching bases. The CDR3 loop spans 16 amino acids. Deletions cut 4 bases from V and 14 bases from J, with 28 bases between. CDR1 SEHNR and CDR2 FQNEAQ come from the germline V gene (reference sequence). CDR3 residues: CASSYSDSHSPESRYF. The CDR3 DNA sequence: TGTGCCAGCAGCTACTCGGACTCTCACTCACCAGAAAGCCGGTATTTT.

The chain has TRBV4-1 and TRBJ2-7; unclear D gene. This CDR3 has 13 amino acids. Trimming took off 5 bases at V and 0 bases at J, with 8 bases between the two ends. The germline V gene has CDR1 MGHRA and CDR2 YSYEKL. The CDR3 DNA reads as TGCGCCAGCAGCAAGCTGACCTCCTACGAGCAGTACTTC. This gives the protein CASSKLTSYEQYF.

A remark on this clone: The junction differs from germline at one of its ends, possibly a read error. The chain recombines TRBV4-2 with TRBJ2-1; 11 bases align to TRBD2. The CDR3 is made up of 14 amino acids. Per the germline V gene, CDR1 is LGHNA and CDR2 is YNFKEQ. The CDR3 coding sequence is TGTGCCAGCGGGACTAGCGGTATCTACGATGAGCAGTTCTTC. Translating gives CASGTSGIYDEQFF.

The chain joins TRBV27 to TRBJ2-7, with D possibly TRBD2 on 5 matching bases. This CDR3 is 13 amino acids long. Trimming cost V 5 bases and J 7 bases, with 15 bases left between them. CDR1 and CDR2 (germline): MNHEY, SMNVEV (reference sequence). The CDR3 DNA reads as TGTGCCAGCAGTCCTCGACGGGATTTAGAGCAGTACTTC. It codes for CASSPRRDLEQYF.

This chain uses TRBV11-3 with TRBJ2-1; D perhaps matches TRBD1 (5 bases). Germline CDR1 reads SGHNT; CDR2 reads YENEEA. Between the trimmed V and J ends, which lost 2 bases and 2 bases, there was a span of 13 bases. This CDR3 region has 16 residues. The CDR3 nucleotides are TGTGCCAGCAGCTTAAGCAGCAAGGGGCCCTACAATGAGCAGTTCTTC. Its protein product is CASSLSSKGPYNEQFF.

The CDR3 coding sequence is TGTGCCAGCAGCTCACAGGGAGTAAAGGGGGATGAGCAGTTCTTC. Encoded protein: CASSSQGVKGDEQFF. The chain combines TRBV6-6 with TRBJ2-1; a weak D match, TRBD1 (6 bases). The CDR3 contains 15 residues. Germline CDR1 reads MNHNY; CDR2 reads SVGAGI (reference sequence). V lost 6 bases, J lost 8 bases, and 20 bases lay in between.

This chain links TRBV11-3 with TRBJ2-2; weak D call: TRBD1 (6 bases). Looked up from germline, CDR1 is SGHNT and CDR2 is YENEEA. CDR3 length: 15 residues. Trimming shortened V by 1 base and J by 3 bases, and 9 bases separated the two germline ends. CDR3 in DNA: TGTGCCAGCAGCTTAGTCTACAGGGACACCGGGGAGCTGTTTTTT. Amino acid sequence: CASSLVYRDTGELFF.

V usage is TRBV7-9 and J usage is TRBJ2-3, with 12 bases aligning to TRBD2. The CDR3 loop spans 18 amino acids. The V segment lost 6 bases and the J segment 3 bases; nucleotides outside the gene matches: 13. Germline-derived CDR1 and CDR2 are SEHNR and FQNEAQ (reference sequence). The CDR3 region is CASRGAWTSGTETDTQYF. The CDR3, as DNA: TGTGCCAGCAGAGGGGCATGGACTAGCGGGACCGAAACAGATACGCAGTATTTT.

The DNA for the CDR3 is TGTGCCAGCAGTTTGAGGGGGAGACAGGACGAGCAGTACTTC. Its translation is CASSLRGRQDEQYF. The V call is TRBV28, the J call TRBJ2-7, with D perhaps matching TRBD1 (6 bases). The V end was cut by 3 bases, the J end by 5 bases, with 14 bases between. Germline CDR1 MDHEN, CDR2 SYDVKM. CDR3 length: 14 residues. Full variable domain (remainder filled in from reference TRBV28 and TRBJ2-7): DVKVTQSSRYLVKRTGEKVFLECVQDMDHENMFWYRQDPGLGLRLIYFSYDVKMKEKGDIPEGYSVSREKKERFSLILESASTNQTSMYLCASSLRGRQDEQYFGPGTRLTVT.